This TCR beta chain was observed in a study of blood T cells in healthy people across ages. Study-level findings and limits: Diversity figures based on one million T cells were deemed too low. Aged donors had fewer naive CD4+ cells and lower diversity than long-lived donors.

A sample-barcoded 5' primer and a J-beta primer mix were used in a second PCR of roughly 7 to 12 cycles. Every single cDNA molecule received a tag from a template-switch adaptor with 12 random nucleotides. Each CDR3 protein gets one entry after TCRdb re-called the 5' RACE reads with MiXCR. There are around 1,700,000 distinct CDR3 sequences in the sample; 28% occur only once, and roughly 8% lies in the top ten. This clonotype appeared many times. Its target is not known. Germline values: CDR1 SGHDT, CDR2 YYEEEE. Deletions cut 2 bases from V and 3 bases from J, with 14 bases between. The CDR3 runs to 15 residues.

The receptor comes from a woman in her twenties or thirties in good health. Material: blood. The chain couples TRBV5-6 to TRBJ2-5; D unclear. The CDR3 here is CASSFLGTFEETQYF. CDR3 DNA sequence: TGTGCCAGCAGCTTTCTGGGAACATTTGAAGAGACCCAGTACTTC.